One and the same sample provided the 16 T cell receptor beta chains below, sequenced in a study of OX40 agonist ivuxolimab in advanced cancers. TCRdb keeps only in-frame clones here, not all; method: immunoSEQ multiplex PCR. Among 60,000 to 70,000 clones, approximately 80% were seen once, and the ten largest hold under 2%. The material was CD4+ or CD8+ T cells sorted from blood, obtained in a trial of the OX40 agonist ivuxolimab. The receptors originated from an adult with an advanced solid tumor such as melanoma, head and neck, liver or kidney cancer.

This clone appeared a few times. The chain couples TRBV11-1 to TRBJ2-7; 12 nucleotides match TRBD1. Germline CDR1 is SGHAT and CDR2 is FQDESV (reference sequence). V lost 4 bases to trimming and J lost 6 bases; unmatched junction nucleotides: 7. The CDR3 totals 15 residues. The chain's CDR3 is CASSYSGTGGFEQYF. The CDR3 region has the DNA TGTGCCAGCAGCTATTCCGGGACAGGGGGCTTCGAGCAGTACTTC.

Regarding this clone: The sample contains more than one DNA sequence encoding this CDR3. The rearrangement uses TRBV11-2 and TRBJ2-7; 11 nucleotides match TRBD2. The germline V gene has CDR1 SGHAT and CDR2 FQNNGV. V was pared by 1 base and J by 4 bases, with 3 bases of the junction left unmatched. This CDR3 is 15 amino acids long. CDR3 sequence: CASSLGLAGGYEQYF. CDR3 DNA: TGTGCCAGCAGCTTAGGGCTAGCGGGAGGTTACGAGCAGTACTTC.

This clone was counted between two and nine times. V and J are TRBV7-6 and TRBJ2-1; TRBD1 is a possible D gene (6 bases). Germline assignment: CDR1 SGHVS and CDR2 FNYEAQ. This CDR3 is built from 14 residues. The ends were cut back, 1 base at V and 7 bases at J, with 11 bases in the middle. The CDR3 bases are TGTGCCAGCAGCTTAGAGGACAGAATGAATGAGCAGTTCTTC. Translation: CASSLEDRMNEQFF.

This clone was observed a handful of times. V gene TRBV5-6 combines with J gene TRBJ1-1; the D is unclear. V lost 0 bases, J lost 1 base, and 7 bases lay in between. Germline loops: CDR1 SGHDT, CDR2 YYEEEE. The CDR3 covers 14 residues. CDR3 in DNA: TGTGCCAGCAGCTTGGGGCCGCCGAACACTGAAGCTTTCTTT. Its translation is CASSLGPPNTEAFF.

V gene TRBV28 combines with J gene TRBJ2-7, with D perhaps matching TRBD2 (7 bases). Deletions cut 7 bases from V and 6 bases from J, with 16 bases between. This CDR3 contains 13 residues. Germline values: CDR1 MDHEN, CDR2 SYDVKM. The CDR3, as DNA: TGTGCCAGCACTCCATACAGGGAGGGCGAGCAGTACTTC. Translating gives CASTPYREGEQYF.

CDR3 nucleotide sequence: TGTGCCAGCTCACCGGGACAGGGGGGCACTGAAGCTTTCTTT. This encodes CASSPGQGGTEAFF. The chain is built from TRBV18 and TRBJ1-1; 11 bases line up with TRBD1. V dropped 3 bases and J dropped 4; count of bases not matched to a gene: 1. The length of the CDR3 is 14 residues. Germline V gene data show CDR1 as KGHSH and CDR2 as LQKENI.

The V and J genes are TRBV4-1 and TRBJ1-2; 8 bases fit TRBD1. Trimming took 3 bases from V and 5 from J; bases not matched to a gene: 11. Germline CDR1 reads MGHRA; CDR2 reads YSYEKL. This CDR3 contains 16 residues. CDR3 sequence: CASSQGGQGYVYGYTF. The CDR3 DNA is TGCGCCAGCAGCCAGGGCGGACAGGGCTATGTTTATGGCTACACCTTC.

This chain links TRBV5-8 with TRBJ2-1; D unclear. Germline CDR1 SGHTS, CDR2 YDEGEE. Trimming left V 0 bases short and J 8 bases short, with 3 bases between. The CDR3 runs to 11 residues. In DNA, the CDR3 is TGTGCCAGCAGCTTGGCGGATGAGCAGTTCTTC. It yields the protein CASSLADEQFF.

The chain links TRBV4-1 to TRBJ2-7; D remains unclear. From germline, CDR1 is MGHRA and CDR2 YSYEKL. The CDR3 covers 14 residues. The germline V and J ends were trimmed by 2 bases and 2 bases, with 10 bases remaining between them. The CDR3 coding sequence is TGCGCCAGCAGCCAAAATATAAGGACCTACGAGCAGTACTTC. It yields the protein CASSQNIRTYEQYF.

The CDR3 nucleotides read TGTGCCAGAAGCCCCCAAAGAGGTGGTAACGAAAAACTGTTTTTT. Protein: CARSPQRGGNEKLFF. V is TRBV5-3 and J is TRBJ1-4, with no clear D. TRBV5-3 is identified as an open reading frame with a role that is uncertain. The CDR3 sequence is 15 residues long. Trimming took off 4 bases at V and 8 bases at J, with 18 bases between the two ends.

The chain employs TRBV2 and TRBJ2-7; 12 bases are a match to TRBD1. Germline lookup yields CDR1 SNHLY and CDR2 FYNNEI. The CDR3 totals 14 residues. V gave up 8 bases and J gave up 6 bases; unmatched junction bases: 8. CDR3 in DNA: TGTGCCAGCTATTGGGACAGGGGGCTTAGCGAGCAGTACTTC. Translating it yields CASYWDRGLSEQYF.

This rearrangement joins TRBV5-4 to TRBJ1-5, with TRBD1 matching over 9 bases. The V gene end was trimmed by 1 base and the J gene end by 4 bases; junction bases not matched to a gene: 3. CDR1 SGHNT and CDR2 YYREEE come from the germline V gene (reference sequence). This CDR3 spans 15 amino acids. The CDR3 reads CASSLRGQGNQPQHF. In DNA form, the CDR3 reads TGTGCCAGCAGCTTGCGGGGACAGGGAAATCAGCCCCAGCATTTT.

The rearrangement joins TRBV11-3 to TRBJ2-7; D gene uncertain. There are 13 residues in the CDR3. V lost 4 bases and J 5 bases, leaving 12 bases between the germline ends. Germline lookup yields CDR1 SGHNT and CDR2 YENEEA. The DNA for the CDR3 is TGTGCCAGCAGCTCGGGTAGGGCGAACGAGCAGTACTTC. This gives the protein CASSSGRANEQYF.

The chain is built from TRBV28 and TRBJ2-2; TRBD2 matches 15 bases. Trimming cost V 2 bases and J 6 bases; bases outside gene matches: 1. The CDR3 extends over 16 amino acids. CDR1 MDHEN and CDR2 SYDVKM come from the germline V gene. CDR3 nucleotide sequence: TGTGCCAGCAGTTTAGGACTAGCGGGAGGGTCCGGGGAGCTGTTTTTT. The encoded protein is CASSLGLAGGSGELFF.

The V gene is TRBV7-2, the J gene TRBJ1-2, with 7 bases fitting TRBD1. Germline V gene sequence: CDR1 SGHTA, CDR2 FQGNSA. The CDR3 is 14 amino acids. Trimming at V came to 5 bases and at J to 4 bases, leaving 7 bases not matched to a gene. CDR3 protein: CASSIQGLVYGYTF. The CDR3 DNA sequence: TGTGCCAGCAGCATACAGGGGCTCGTCTATGGCTACACCTTC.

The V and J genes are TRBV5-6 and TRBJ2-6; D possibly matches TRBD1 or TRBD2 (5 bases each). With 1 base removed from V and 4 bases from J, the gap between germline ends came to 9 bases. Germline V CDR1 and CDR2: SGHDT, YYEEEE. The CDR3 runs 15 residues. The CDR3 sequence: CASSLIGAGANVLTF. Here the CDR3 DNA reads TGTGCCAGCAGCTTGATCGGGGCCGGGGCCAACGTCCTGACTTTC.